This T cell receptor (beta chain) was obtained from a study of vaccination and CD4 T cells after COVID-19. Study summary: The post-vaccine samples came a median about 70 days after dose two (range 14 to 241). Cultures designated as controls were supplied with a CEFX pool, an HIV-1 Nef pool, or no peptide.

For this clonotype: Antigen unknown.

CDR1 SGHTA and CDR2 FQGTGA come from the germline V gene. Trimming shortened V by 2 bases and J by 1 base, and 10 bases separated the two germline ends. The CDR3 has 15 residues. The time point is: late sampling 161 to 241 days after vaccination in a few convalescent patients. Documented treatment: approximately nine-day PBMC culture with coronavirus spike peptide pools or control peptides (ViraFEST assay). Negative selection enriched CD4+ T cells from cultures at about 10 days. An Oncomine TCR Beta short-read assay was used to sequence the DNA from cultured CD4+ T cells. Genomic DNA extraction was carried out from cultured CD4+ T cells. TCRdb processed the PCR reads anew with MiXCR; each CDR3 protein has one entry. Among approximately 21,000 distinct CDR3 sequences listed, roughly two fifths were seen once.

V is TRBV7-3 and J is TRBJ2-3; D may be TRBD1 or TRBD2 (5 bases each). The source was CD4+ T cells from blood, cultured in vitro, collected about 7 months after SARS-CoV-2 vaccination. The receptor comes from a human donor who had recovered from COVID-19. The CDR3, as DNA: TGTGCCAGCAGCTTACGAGGGGTAGGCACAGATACGCAGTATTTT. Translating it yields CASSLRGVGTDTQYF.